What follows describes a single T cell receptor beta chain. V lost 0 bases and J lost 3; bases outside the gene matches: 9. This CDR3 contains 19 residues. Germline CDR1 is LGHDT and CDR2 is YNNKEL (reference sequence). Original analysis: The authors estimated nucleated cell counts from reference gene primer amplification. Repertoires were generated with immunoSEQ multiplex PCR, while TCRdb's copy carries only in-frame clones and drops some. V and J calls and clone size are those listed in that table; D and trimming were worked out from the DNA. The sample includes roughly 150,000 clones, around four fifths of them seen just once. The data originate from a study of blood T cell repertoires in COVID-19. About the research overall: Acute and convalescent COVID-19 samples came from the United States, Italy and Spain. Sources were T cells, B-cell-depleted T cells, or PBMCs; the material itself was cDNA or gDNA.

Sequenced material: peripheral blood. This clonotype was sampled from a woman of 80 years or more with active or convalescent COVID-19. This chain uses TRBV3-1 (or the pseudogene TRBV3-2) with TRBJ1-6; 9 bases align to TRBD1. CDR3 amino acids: CASSQEGSGTGYYNSPLHF. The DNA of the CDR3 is TGTGCCAGCAGCCAAGAGGGATCCGGGACAGGGTACTATAATTCACCCCTCCACTTT.